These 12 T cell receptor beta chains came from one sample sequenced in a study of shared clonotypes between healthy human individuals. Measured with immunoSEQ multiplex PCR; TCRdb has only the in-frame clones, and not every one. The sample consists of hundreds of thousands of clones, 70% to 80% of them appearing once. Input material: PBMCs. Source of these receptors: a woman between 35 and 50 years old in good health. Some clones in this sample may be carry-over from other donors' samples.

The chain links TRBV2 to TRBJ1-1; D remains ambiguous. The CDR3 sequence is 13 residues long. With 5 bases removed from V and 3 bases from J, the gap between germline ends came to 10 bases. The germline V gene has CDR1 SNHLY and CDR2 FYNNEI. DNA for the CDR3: TGTGCCAGCAGTTTCCGGGTGGACACTGAAGCTTTCTTT. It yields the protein CASSFRVDTEAFF.

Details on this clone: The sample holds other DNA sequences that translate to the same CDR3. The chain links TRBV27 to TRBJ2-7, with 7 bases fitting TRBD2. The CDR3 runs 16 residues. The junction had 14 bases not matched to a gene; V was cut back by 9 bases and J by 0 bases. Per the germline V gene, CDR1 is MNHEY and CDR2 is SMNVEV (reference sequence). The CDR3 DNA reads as TGTGCCAGTAGTCCCTGGGGGGGGAGAAGCTCCTACGAGCAGTACTTC. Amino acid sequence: CASSPWGGRSSYEQYF.

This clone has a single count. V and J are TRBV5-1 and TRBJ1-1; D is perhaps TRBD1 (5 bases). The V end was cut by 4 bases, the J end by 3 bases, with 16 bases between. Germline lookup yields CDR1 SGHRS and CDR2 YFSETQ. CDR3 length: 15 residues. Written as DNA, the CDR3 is TGCGCCAGCAGCCCCACCGACAGCGGGCACACTGAAGCTTTCTTT. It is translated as CASSPTDSGHTEAFF.

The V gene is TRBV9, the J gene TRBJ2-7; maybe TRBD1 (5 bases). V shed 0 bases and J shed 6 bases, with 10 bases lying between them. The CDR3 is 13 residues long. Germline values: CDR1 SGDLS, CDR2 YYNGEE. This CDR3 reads CASSVAHRTEQYF. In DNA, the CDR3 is TGTGCCAGCAGCGTAGCCCACAGGACCGAGCAGTACTTC.

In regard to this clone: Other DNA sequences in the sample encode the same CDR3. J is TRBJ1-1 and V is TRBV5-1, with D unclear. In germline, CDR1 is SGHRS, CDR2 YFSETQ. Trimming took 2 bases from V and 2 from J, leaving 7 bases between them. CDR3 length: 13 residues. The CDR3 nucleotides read TGCGCCAGCAGCTTTGATGGCAACACTGAAGCTTTCTTT. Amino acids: CASSFDGNTEAFF. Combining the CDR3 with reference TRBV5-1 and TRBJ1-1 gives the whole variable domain KAGVTQTPRYLIKTRGQQVTLSCSPISGHRSVSWYQQTPGQGLQFLFEYFSETQRNKGNFPGRFSGRQFSNSRSEMNVSTLELGDSALYLCASSFDGNTEAFFGQGTRLTVV.

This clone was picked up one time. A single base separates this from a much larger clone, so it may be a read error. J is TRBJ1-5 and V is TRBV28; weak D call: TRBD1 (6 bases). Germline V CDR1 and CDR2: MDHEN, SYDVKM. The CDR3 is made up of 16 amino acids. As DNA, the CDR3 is TGTGCCTGCAGTCCCCGGACGGGGGCCTCCAATCAGCCCCAGCATTTT. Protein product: CACSPRTGASNQPQHF.

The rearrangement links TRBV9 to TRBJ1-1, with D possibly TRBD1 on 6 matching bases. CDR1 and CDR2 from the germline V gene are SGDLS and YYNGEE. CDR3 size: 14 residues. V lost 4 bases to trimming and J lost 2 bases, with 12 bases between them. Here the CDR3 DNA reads TGTGCCAGCAGCCTGGAGACAGGCAACACTGAAGCTTTCTTT. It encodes CASSLETGNTEAFF. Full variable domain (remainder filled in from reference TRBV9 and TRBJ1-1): DSGVTQTPKHLITATGQRVTLRCSPRSGDLSVYWYQQSLDQGLQFLIQYYNGEERAKGNILERFSAQQFPDLHSELNLSSLELGDSALYFCASSLETGNTEAFFGQGTRLTVV.

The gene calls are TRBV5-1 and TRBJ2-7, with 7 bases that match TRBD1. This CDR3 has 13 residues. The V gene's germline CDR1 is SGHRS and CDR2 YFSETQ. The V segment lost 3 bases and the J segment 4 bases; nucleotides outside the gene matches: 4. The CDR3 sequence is CASSSTGVYEQYF. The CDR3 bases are TGCGCCAGCAGCTCCACAGGGGTATACGAGCAGTACTTC.

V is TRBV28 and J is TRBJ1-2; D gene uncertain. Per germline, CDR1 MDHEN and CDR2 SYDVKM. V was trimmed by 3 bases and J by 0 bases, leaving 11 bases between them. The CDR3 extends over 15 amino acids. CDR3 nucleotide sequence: TGTGCCAGCAGTTTCGGCACCCACTCTAACTATGGCTACACCTTC. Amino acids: CASSFGTHSNYGYTF.

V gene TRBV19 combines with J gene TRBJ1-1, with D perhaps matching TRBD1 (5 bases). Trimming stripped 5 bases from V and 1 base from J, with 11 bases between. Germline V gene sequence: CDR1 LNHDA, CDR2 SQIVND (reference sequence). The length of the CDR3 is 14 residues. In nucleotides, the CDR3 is TGTGCCAGTAGTCCGGGACCAACGAACACTGAAGCTTTCTTT. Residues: CASSPGPTNTEAFF.

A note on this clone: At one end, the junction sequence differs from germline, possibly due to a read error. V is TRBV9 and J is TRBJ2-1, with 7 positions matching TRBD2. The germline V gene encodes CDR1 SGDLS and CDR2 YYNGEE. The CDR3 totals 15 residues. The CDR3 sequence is CASSVGWEGRNGQFF. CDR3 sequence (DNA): TGTGCCAGCAGCGTAGGGTGGGAGGGCCGCAATGGGCAGTTCTTC. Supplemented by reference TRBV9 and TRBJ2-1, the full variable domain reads DSGVTQTPKHLITATGQRVTLRCSPRSGDLSVYWYQQSLDQGLQFLIQYYNGEERAKGNILERFSAQQFPDLHSELNLSSLELGDSALYFCASSVGWEGRNGQFFGPGTRLTVL.

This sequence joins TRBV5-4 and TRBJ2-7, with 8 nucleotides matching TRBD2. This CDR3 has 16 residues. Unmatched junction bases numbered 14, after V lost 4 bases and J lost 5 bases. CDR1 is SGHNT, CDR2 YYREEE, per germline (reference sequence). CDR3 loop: CASSRGGGGTANEQYF. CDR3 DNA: TGTGCCAGCAGCCGGGGGGGTGGCGGGACGGCTAACGAGCAGTACTTC.